This TCR beta chain was obtained from a study of T cells after posttransplantation cyclophosphamide. General study findings and limits: Recipient CMV seropositivity and CMV reactivation strongly tracked TRB clonality. Skin or GI-infiltrating T cells shared few TRB sequences with blood. Donor CD8+ memory clones often dominated recipient blood repertoires at later times.

Here immunoSEQ multiplex PCR was the method, and the copy in TCRdb shows in-frame clones only, minus some. Here the sample spans 8,000 to 10,000 clones, about four fifths being singletons. Concerning this clone: Its matching antigen is unknown.

Busulfan-fludarabine conditioning, marrow transplant, and cyclophosphamide on days +3 and +4 were administered. This CDR3 spans 17 amino acids. From germline, CDR1 is MGHRA and CDR2 YSYEKL. V was pared by 5 bases and J by 4 bases, with 9 bases of the junction left unmatched. Specimen: PBMCs, collected 1,800 to 2,000 days after a stem cell transplant with posttransplant cyclophosphamide. This chain links TRBV4-1 with TRBJ2-6; 9 bases align to TRBD1. This clonotype was sampled from a female patient aged 40-49 years who received an allogeneic stem cell transplant from a related donor, was CMV-positive, and had no GVHD. Among the T cells, some may be from the graft donor. The CDR3 DNA reads as TGCGCCAGCAGCATGGGACAGGGCCTGGGCGGGGCCAACGTCCTGACTTTC. Its translation: CASSMGQGLGGANVLTF.